Described below is a single T cell receptor beta chain sequence and its context. Clones were read by immunoSEQ multiplex PCR, and TCRdb kept only the in-frame ones, dropping some. The table has around 700,000 clones, approximately 75% seen once. Germline CDR1 MNHNS, CDR2 SASEGT. The CDR3 is made up of 15 amino acids. V lost 3 bases and J 2 bases, leaving 11 bases between the germline ends. The data stem from a study of shared clonotypes between healthy human individuals. Sequencing input: memory CD4+ T cells sorted from blood. Documented subset: CD45RA-negative fraction. The TCR comes from a woman aged 30 to 39 in good health. The V call is TRBV6-1, the J call TRBJ2-1; D remains ambiguous. CDR3 sequence (DNA): TGTGCCAGCAGTGACTCGTGGGATCCCTACAATGAGCAGTTCTTC. Translated: CASSDSWDPYNEQFF.